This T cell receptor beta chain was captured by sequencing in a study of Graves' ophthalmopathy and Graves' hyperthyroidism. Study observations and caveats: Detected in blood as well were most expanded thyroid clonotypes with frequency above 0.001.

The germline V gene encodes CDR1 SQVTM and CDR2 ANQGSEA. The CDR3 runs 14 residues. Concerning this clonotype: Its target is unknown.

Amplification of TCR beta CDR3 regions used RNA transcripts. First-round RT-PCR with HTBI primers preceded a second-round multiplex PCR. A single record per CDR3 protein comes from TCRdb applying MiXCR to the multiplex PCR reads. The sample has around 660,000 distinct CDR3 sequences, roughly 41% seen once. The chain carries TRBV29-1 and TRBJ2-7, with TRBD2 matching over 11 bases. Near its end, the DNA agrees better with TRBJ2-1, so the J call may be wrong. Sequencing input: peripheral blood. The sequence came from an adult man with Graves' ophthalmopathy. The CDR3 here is CSVVRGTSGNEQFF. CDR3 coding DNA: TGCAGCGTTGTTCGAGGGACTAGCGGCAATGAGCAGTTCTTC.